Listed below are T cell receptor beta chains from one sample, sequenced in a study of blood T cell repertoires in COVID-19. Libraries were prepared by immunoSEQ multiplex PCR; TCRdb keeps only in-frame clonotypes and omits some of them. The sample includes about 100,000 clones, around 90% of them seen just once. Material: peripheral blood. The receptors derive from a man aged 40-49 years with active or convalescent COVID-19. Each CDR3 is given with its conserved first and last residue. The D gene is left open where the match is weak. The size field is filled for only some rows; it gives once, few, many or a size class.

abundance	v_gene	d_gene	j_gene	CDR3aa	CDR3nt
NA	TRBV19	NA	TRBJ2-5	CASTGQGGETQYF	TGTGCCAGTACGGGACAAGGGGGAGAGACCCAGTACTTC
NA	TRBV14	TRBD1	TRBJ1-6	CASSQRRTGNSPLHF	TGTGCCAGCAGCCAAAGAAGGACAGGAAATTCACCCCTCCACTTT
NA	TRBV7-9	NA	TRBJ1-4	CASIPLPATNEKLFF	TGTGCCAGCATCCCGCTCCCGGCAACTAATGAAAAACTGTTTTTT
once	TRBV7-8	NA	TRBJ1-3	CASSLQGNSGNTIYF	TGTGCCAGCAGCTTACAGGGGAACTCTGGAAACACCATATATTTT
NA	TRBV5-1	TRBD1	TRBJ2-7	CASSLGDRDYEQYF	TGCGCCAGCAGCTTGGGGGACAGAGACTACGAGCAGTACTTC
NA	TRBV10-3	TRBD2	TRBJ2-7	CAIMRGSPYEQYF	TGTGCCATCATGCGCGGGAGCCCCTACGAGCAGTACTTC
NA	TRBV30	NA	TRBJ1-5	CAWTPQGGGQPQHF	TGTGCCTGGACTCCGCAGGGAGGGGGTCAGCCCCAGCATTTT
NA	TRBV28	NA	TRBJ2-2	CASLVLSTGELFF	TGTGCCTCACTGGTTTTAAGCACCGGGGAGCTGTTTTTT
NA	TRBV7-2	TRBD2	TRBJ2-1	CASRATSGHNEQFF	TGTGCCAGCAGGGCAACTAGCGGCCACAATGAGCAGTTCTTC
NA	TRBV7-8	NA	TRBJ2-5	CASSPQRGETQYF	TGTGCCAGCAGCCCACAGAGAGGGGAGACCCAGTACTTC
once	TRBV19	TRBD2	TRBJ2-5	CASSMLAGGEETQYF	TGTGCCAGTAGTATGCTTGCGGGAGGGGAAGAGACCCAGTACTTC
few	TRBV28	NA	TRBJ1-1	CASSLLLPNTEAFF	TGTGCCAGCAGTCTCTTACTCCCGAACACTGAAGCTTTCTTT
NA	TRBV12-5	NA	TRBJ1-3	CASGETPDIYSGNTIYF	TGTGCTAGTGGTGAAACCCCGGACATTTACTCTGGAAACACCATATATTTT
NA	TRBV27	TRBD2	TRBJ2-3	CASSARTSGNTDTQYF	TGTGCCAGCAGTGCGAGGACTAGCGGGAACACAGATACGCAGTATTTT
NA	TRBV28	TRBD2	TRBJ2-2	CASSRGRLAGPNTGELFF	TGTGCCAGCAGTAGGGGGAGGCTAGCGGGTCCGAACACCGGGGAGCTGTTTTTT
NA	TRBV7-8	TRBD1	TRBJ1-4	CASSPSGQPNEKLFF	TGTGCCAGCAGCCCGTCGGGACAGCCTAATGAAAAACTGTTTTTT
once	TRBV21-1	NA	TRBJ2-7	CASSLILAGGSYEQYF	TGTGCCAGCAGCCTGATCCTAGCGGGAGGATCCTACGAGCAGTACTTC
NA	TRBV14	NA	TRBJ1-2	CASSQGLTGLGYGYTF	TGTGCCAGCAGCCAAGGGCTAACAGGGTTAGGCTATGGCTACACCTTC
NA	TRBV12-3/TRBV12-4	NA	TRBJ1-1	CASSLTNTEAFF	TGTGCCAGCAGCTTGACAAACACTGAAGCTTTCTTT
NA	TRBV7-2	NA	TRBJ2-3	CASSLGGASTDTQYF	TGTGCCAGCAGCTTAGGCGGAGCTAGCACAGATACGCAGTATTTT
NA	TRBV5-4	TRBD1	TRBJ1-1	CASSLQGVNTEAFF	TGTGCCAGCAGCTTACAGGGGGTTAACACTGAAGCTTTCTTT
NA	TRBV15	TRBD2	TRBJ2-3	CATSTRTSGSTDTQYF	TGTGCCACCAGCACTCGGACTAGCGGGAGCACAGATACGCAGTATTTT
NA	TRBV7-3	TRBD2	TRBJ2-3	CASSLTGLAGNTDTQYF	TGTGCCAGCAGCTTAACGGGACTAGCGGGAAACACAGATACGCAGTATTTT
NA	TRBV18	TRBD2	TRBJ2-7	CASSPRSPRLATNEQYF	TGTGCCAGCTCACCACGCTCCCCGAGACTAGCAACCAACGAGCAGTACTTC
NA	TRBV18	NA	TRBJ2-2	CASSPRLASNTGELFF	TGTGCCAGCTCACCGAGGCTAGCATCTAACACCGGGGAGCTGTTTTTT
NA	TRBV7-9	TRBD1	TRBJ2-1	CASSRDREENEQFF	TGTGCCAGCAGCCGGGACAGGGAAGAAAATGAGCAGTTCTTC